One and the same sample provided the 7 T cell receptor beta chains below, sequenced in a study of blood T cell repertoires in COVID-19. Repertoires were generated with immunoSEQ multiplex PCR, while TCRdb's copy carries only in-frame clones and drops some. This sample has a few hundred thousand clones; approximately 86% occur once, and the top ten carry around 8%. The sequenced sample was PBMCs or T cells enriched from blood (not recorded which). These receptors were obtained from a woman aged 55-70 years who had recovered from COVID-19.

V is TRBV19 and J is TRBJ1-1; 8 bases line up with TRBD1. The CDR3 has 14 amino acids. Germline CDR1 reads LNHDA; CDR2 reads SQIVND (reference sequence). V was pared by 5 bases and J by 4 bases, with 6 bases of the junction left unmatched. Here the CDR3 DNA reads TGTGCCAGTAGTCGTGACAGGGGCATCACTGAAGCTTTCTTT. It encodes CASSRDRGITEAFF.

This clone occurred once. The CDR3 protein is CAISEPGGGPQETQYF. The DNA for the CDR3 is TGTGCCATCAGTGAACCAGGGGGCGGACCCCAAGAGACCCAGTACTTC. J is TRBJ2-5 and V is TRBV10-3, with TRBD1 identical over 8 bases. Per germline, CDR1 ENHRY and CDR2 SYGVKD. The CDR3 extends over 16 amino acids. Losses at the gene ends were 3 bases for V and 1 base for J; bases not matched to a gene: 7.

The DNA for the CDR3 is TGTGCCAGCAGCCCGGGGTATACTGAAGCTTTCTTT. Protein product: CASSPGYTEAFF. The chain has TRBV5-6 and TRBJ1-1; no clear D. Trimming shortened V by 4 bases and J by 5 bases, and 9 bases separated the two germline ends. CDR1 is SGHDT and CDR2 is YYEEEE in the germline V gene. The CDR3 has 12 amino acids.

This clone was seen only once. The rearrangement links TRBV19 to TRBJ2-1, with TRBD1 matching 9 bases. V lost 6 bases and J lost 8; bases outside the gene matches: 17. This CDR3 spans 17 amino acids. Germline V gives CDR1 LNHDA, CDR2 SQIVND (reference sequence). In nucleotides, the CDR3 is TGTGCCAGTAGCATAATCACAGGGGGCACATACGGGTATGAGCAGTTCTTC. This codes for CASSIITGGTYGYEQFF. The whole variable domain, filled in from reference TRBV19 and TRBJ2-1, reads DGGITQSPKYLFRKEGQNVTLSCEQNLNHDAMYWYRQDPGQGLRLIYYSQIVNDFQKGDIAEGYSVSREKKESFPLTVTSAQKNPTAFYLCASSIITGGTYGYEQFFGPGTRLTVL.

CDR3 DNA: TGTGCCAGCAACCCTATGGGAGGGGGTGAGCAGCCCCAGCATTTT. This translates into CASNPMGGGEQPQHF. The chain carries TRBV6-5 and TRBJ1-5; a possible D gene is TRBD1 (6 bases). Trimming stripped 7 bases from V and 7 bases from J, with 20 bases between. Per the germline V gene, CDR1 is MNHEY and CDR2 is SVGAGI. The CDR3 consists of 15 residues.

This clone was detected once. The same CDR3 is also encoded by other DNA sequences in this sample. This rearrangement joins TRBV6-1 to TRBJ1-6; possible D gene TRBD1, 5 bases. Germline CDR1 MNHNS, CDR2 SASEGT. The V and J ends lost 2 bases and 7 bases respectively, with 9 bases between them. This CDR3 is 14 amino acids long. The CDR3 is CASSEPRGNSPLHF. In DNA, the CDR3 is TGTGCCAGCAGTGAACCACGGGGGAATTCACCCCTCCACTTT.

In DNA, the CDR3 is TGTGCCAGCAGCTTAGTAACGGGGGGGGATGAAAAACTGTTTTTT. Its translation: CASSLVTGGDEKLFF. The chain is built from TRBV7-2 and TRBJ1-4; the D gene is possibly TRBD1 (5 bases). This CDR3 region has 15 residues. V dropped 1 base and J dropped 6 bases, with 12 bases sitting between them. CDR1 and CDR2 (germline): SGHTA, FQGNSA.